This T cell receptor beta chain is from a study of T cell responses to AZD1222 COVID-19 vaccine. Second-dose groups at about 4 or about 12 weeks were pooled. General study points: The reported proportion of spike-specific TCRs targeting unmutated variant regions was nearly half. The study identified only a handful of AZD1222 recipients as seropositive at baseline.

About this clone itself: Its antigen is undetermined.

The table came from immunoSEQ multiplex PCR; TCRdb's copy has only in-frame clones and leaves some out. The repertoire has more than 75,000 clones, 83% of them found once; the top ten carry approximately 1.4%. The germline V gene has CDR1 SGHAT and CDR2 FQNNGV. This CDR3 is 15 amino acids long. V lost 5 bases, J lost 5 bases, and 9 bases stayed unmatched. The chain combines TRBV11-2 with TRBJ1-2; TRBD1 aligns across 9 bases. The material sequenced was peripheral blood, taken 28 days after the second AZD1222 dose. This sequence was found in an adult who received the AZD1222 COVID-19 vaccine. CDR3 protein: CASSLNAGTGYGYTF. For the CDR3, the DNA is TGTGCCAGCAGCCTAAACGCCGGGACAGGGTATGGCTACACCTTC.